Listed below are T cell receptor beta chains from one sample, sequenced in a study of cytotoxic CD8 clonotypes in ibrutinib-treated CLL. Repertoires were generated with immunoSEQ multiplex PCR, while TCRdb's copy carries only in-frame clones and drops some. Of approximately 32,000 clones listed, approximately 51% are singletons. Here the sequenced sample was PBMCs, taken before ibrutinib treatment. Receptors were obtained from a human donor with chronic lymphocytic leukemia. Each CDR3 is given with its conserved first and last residue. The order of the fields is D gene, J gene, V gene, clone size, CDR3 protein, CDR3 DNA. The D gene is left open where the match is weak. Only some rows state a clone size, as once, few, many or a class for expanded clones.

>NA|TRBJ1-2|TRBV15|few
CATSRVTGPRGYGYTF
TGTGCCACCAGCAGAGTTACAGGACCGCGGGGCTATGGCTACACCTTC
>NA|TRBJ1-5|TRBV18|NA
CASSLADSSNQPQHF
TGTGCCAGCTCACTCGCGGACAGTTCCAATCAGCCCCAGCATTTT
>NA|TRBJ2-2|TRBV4-2|NA
CASSQDQRDGGTGELFF
TGTGCCAGCAGCCAAGATCAGAGGGACGGCGGCACCGGGGAGCTGTTTTTT
>NA|TRBJ1-3|TRBV6-6|NA
CASSYTAGNTIYF
TGTGCCAGCAGTTACACAGCTGGAAACACCATATATTTT
>NA|TRBJ1-4|TRBV9|NA
CASSVGPDSRGKLFF
TGTGCCAGCAGCGTGGGTCCGGACAGTCGAGGAAAACTGTTTTTT
>TRBD1|TRBJ1-1|TRBV25-1|few
CASSELGRGTEAFF
TGTGCCAGCAGTGAATTGGGCAGGGGGACTGAAGCTTTCTTT
>NA|TRBJ2-7|TRBV28|NA
CASRLSYEQYF
TGTGCCAGCAGGCTCTCCTACGAGCAGTACTTC
>NA|TRBJ1-4|TRBV4-1|few
CASSHEGVDEKLFF
TGCGCCAGCAGCCATGAGGGGGTTGACGAAAAACTGTTTTTT
>NA|TRBJ1-6|TRBV21-1|NA
CASSKGGGEDSPLHF
TGTGCCAGCAGCAAAGGAGGAGGGGAAGATTCACCCCTCCACTTT
>NA|TRBJ1-1|TRBV2|few
CASSEAYRDTEAFF
TGTGCCAGCAGTGAAGCCTACAGGGACACTGAAGCTTTCTTT
>NA|TRBJ1-3|TRBV19|large
CASSIWENSGNTIYF
TGTGCCAGTAGTATCTGGGAAAACTCTGGAAACACCATATATTTT
>NA|TRBJ2-3|TRBV9|once
CASSATRGTHDTQYF
TGTGCCAGCAGCGCCACCAGAGGAACTCACGATACGCAGTATTTT
>NA|TRBJ2-2|TRBV6-5|NA
CASSNTGELFF
TGTGCCAGCAGCAACACCGGGGAGCTGTTTTTT
>TRBD2|TRBJ2-1|TRBV7-2|NA
CASRNRAGGLRNEQFF
TGTGCCAGCAGAAACCGAGCGGGGGGGCTGCGAAATGAGCAGTTCTTC
>NA|TRBJ1-2|TRBV7-9|NA
CAISGDPLYHGYTF
TGTGCCATCTCAGGGGACCCTCTGTACCATGGCTACACCTTC
>NA|TRBJ2-1|TRBV5-1|NA
CASSWTDSFYNEQFF
TGCGCCAGCAGTTGGACAGACAGTTTCTACAATGAGCAGTTCTTC
>NA|TRBJ1-1|TRBV4-1|NA
CASSQGLLGRRMNTEAFF
TGCGCCAGCAGCCAAGGGTTATTAGGACGGAGGATGAACACTGAAGCTTTCTTT
>TRBD2|TRBJ2-5|TRBV29-1|few
CSPSLYSPGGETQYF
TGCAGCCCGTCCCTCTACTCTCCGGGGGGAGAGACCCAGTACTTC